This T cell receptor (beta chain) was sequenced in a study of T cell responses to AZD1222 COVID-19 vaccine. Study-level results: Clonal diversity may have been underestimated, and the donors were mostly white British, with more females than males. Epitopes outside B.1.351 and B.1.1.7 mutated regions reportedly drew nearly half of spike TCRs. Scientists sampled the repertoires only once the peak T cell response had passed.

As for this clone: The antigen is unknown.

The V end lost 8 bases, the J end lost 0 bases, and 8 bases lay between the germline ends. This CDR3 spans 11 amino acids. CDR1 and CDR2 from the germline V gene are DFQATT and SNEGSKA (reference sequence). The method was immunoSEQ multiplex PCR; TCRdb's version includes in-frame clones alone and lacks a portion of them. The profile shows about 150,000 clones, about 89% of them singletons. The sequencing here drew on peripheral blood, taken on day 0 of AZD1222 vaccination. V usage is TRBV20-1 and J usage is TRBJ2-7; no definite D call. The sequence derives from an adult in good health. CDR3: CSRSSSYEQYF. The DNA for the CDR3 is TGCAGTAGGTCAAGCTCCTACGAGCAGTACTTC.